The 29 T cell receptor beta chains below were found in one sample sequenced in a study of a mutant IDH1 vaccine in newly diagnosed glioma. Sequenced by immunoSEQ multiplex PCR; TCRdb stores in-frame clones only, minus some. The sample carries some 31,000 clones, around 82% recorded once. Time point here: week 47, end of study. Topical imiquimod accompanied each vaccine dose, which consisted of 300 ug of mutant IDH1 20-mer peptide. Their antigen targets remain unknown. The sample here was PBMCs, taken from a glioma patient whose treatment included an IDH1 peptide vaccine. The receptors here all came from a man between 25 and 39 years old with glioma.

The rearrangement links TRBV30 to TRBJ2-7, with D possibly being TRBD1 (6 bases). The germline V gene encodes CDR1 GTSNPN and CDR2 SVGIG (reference sequence). The CDR3 loop spans 13 amino acids. V was shortened by 4 bases and J by 0 bases, with 10 bases between the two germline ends. The chain's CDR3 is CAWNRDNSYEQYF. The CDR3 bases are TGTGCCTGGAACAGGGACAACTCCTACGAGCAGTACTTC.

The chain links TRBV9 to TRBJ1-6; D is perhaps TRBD1 (6 bases). The CDR3 contains 14 residues. V shed 1 base and J shed 6 bases, with 8 bases lying between them. CDR1 and CDR2 from the germline V gene are SGDLS and YYNGEE. The CDR3 region is CASSVSGANSPLHF. CDR3 sequence (DNA): TGTGCCAGCAGCGTATCAGGGGCTAATTCACCCCTCCACTTT.

This clone was observed a single time. The chain links TRBV4-1 to TRBJ1-3; D not certain. Per germline, CDR1 MGHRA and CDR2 YSYEKL. The V gene lost 8 bases and the J gene lost 0 bases, with 23 bases spanning the gap. The CDR3 loop spans 18 amino acids. The CDR3 loop is CASALSGGELYSGNTIYF. Written as DNA, the CDR3 is TGCGCCAGCGCACTTTCGGGAGGAGAACTTTACTCTGGAAACACCATATATTTT.

The CDR3 sequence is CASSSGVGNEQYF. CDR3 coding DNA: TGTGCCAGCAGTTCTGGAGTTGGGAACGAGCAGTACTTC. This rearrangement joins TRBV27 to TRBJ2-7, with D unclear. The CDR3 runs 13 residues. V was cut by 4 bases and J by 5 bases, with 12 bases left in between. The germline V gene has CDR1 MNHEY and CDR2 SMNVEV (reference sequence).

This clone was seen a single time. This chain links TRBV2 with TRBJ2-2, with 10 bases identical to TRBD2. V shed 7 bases, J shed 2 bases, and the junction held 10 bases outside the gene matches. CDR1 SNHLY and CDR2 FYNNEI come from the germline V gene. The CDR3 totals 17 residues. CDR3 DNA sequence: TGTGCCAGCACCGAGAGGCGACTAGCGGGTAACACCGGGGAGCTGTTTTTT. Residues: CASTERRLAGNTGELFF.

This clone has only one observation. V gene TRBV12-5 combines with J gene TRBJ2-2; TRBD2 matches at 12 bases. The CDR3 length is 15 residues. The V gene end was trimmed by 3 bases and the J gene end by 5 bases; junction bases not matched to a gene: 1. Germline lookup yields CDR1 LGHNT and CDR2 FRNRAP. The CDR3 spells CASGLGLAGTGELFF. In nucleotides, the CDR3 is TGTGCTAGTGGTTTAGGACTAGCGGGGACCGGGGAGCTGTTTTTT.

The chain is built from TRBV6-5 and TRBJ1-2, with no clear D. V was shortened by 2 bases and J by 0 bases, with 10 bases between the two germline ends. There are 15 residues in the CDR3. Per germline, CDR1 MNHEY and CDR2 SVGAGI. CDR3 sequence reads: CASSYTLDPNYGYTF. The CDR3 DNA is TGTGCCAGCAGTTACACCCTCGACCCTAACTATGGCTACACCTTC.

This chain joins TRBV9 and TRBJ2-1; maybe TRBD2 (5 bases). The V gene's germline CDR1 is SGDLS and CDR2 YYNGEE. The length of the CDR3 is 16 residues. V was clipped by 3 bases and J by 6 bases, with 19 bases between them. CDR3 sequence: CASSAVVRSGSNEQFF. The CDR3 nucleotides are TGTGCCAGCAGCGCCGTCGTGCGTTCGGGGTCCAATGAGCAGTTCTTC.

The chain links TRBV2 to TRBJ2-1; 8 nucleotides match TRBD2. J gave up 5 bases and V 6 bases, and 6 bases lay outside the gene matches. CDR3 length equals 14 residues. Germline-derived CDR1 and CDR2 are SNHLY and FYNNEI. The CDR3 bases are TGTGCCAGCAGGAGCGGGAGAAGGAACAATGAGCAGTTCTTC. Translated, it gives CASRSGRRNNEQFF.

The V and J genes are TRBV4-3 and TRBJ1-1, with a weak D call TRBD1 (6 bases). CDR3 length: 18 amino acids. The V end lost 0 bases, the J end lost 0 bases, and 17 bases lay between the germline ends. Germline loops: CDR1 LGHNA, CDR2 YSLEER. The CDR3 here is CASSQDGGGGGMNTEAFF. CDR3 sequence (DNA): TGCGCCAGCAGCCAAGATGGGGGAGGGGGAGGGATGAACACTGAAGCTTTCTTT.

This sequence joins TRBV5-6 and TRBJ2-1; D gene uncertain. The germline CDR1 and CDR2 sequences are SGHDT and YYEEEE. Deletions cut 0 bases from V and 5 bases from J, with 3 bases between. CDR3 length: 12 residues. The CDR3 DNA reads as TGTGCCAGCAGCTTGGGGGACAATGAGCAGTTCTTC. Translation gives CASSLGDNEQFF.

This chain joins TRBV7-8 and TRBJ1-2; TRBD1 aligns across 7 bases. The CDR3 sequence is 17 residues long. In germline, CDR1 is SGHVS, CDR2 FQNEAQ. The junction had 19 bases not matched to a gene; V was cut back by 5 bases and J by 7 bases. DNA of the CDR3: TGTGCCAGCAGCCTCGCCGGGATAGGGGGCGCACGGCGTGGCTACACCTTC. Protein: CASSLAGIGGARRGYTF. The variable domain in full, with the rest retrieved from reference TRBV7-8 and TRBJ1-2, is GAGVSQSPRYKVAKRGQDVALRCDPISGHVSLFWYQQALGQGPEFLTYFQNEAQLDKSGLPSDRFFAERPEGSVSTLKIQRTQQEDSAVYLCASSLAGIGGARRGYTFGSGTRLTVV.

This clone was detected once. The V and J genes are TRBV4-1 and TRBJ2-3; 8 bases are a match to TRBD1. This CDR3 is built from 15 residues. CDR1 is MGHRA and CDR2 is YSYEKL in the germline V gene. The trim removed 3 bases at V and 4 bases at J, leaving 6 bases unmatched. The CDR3 protein is CASSHQPGGPDTQYF. CDR3 sequence (DNA): TGCGCCAGCAGCCACCAGCCAGGGGGCCCAGATACGCAGTATTTT.

The chain recombines TRBV6-5 with TRBJ2-7; D is possibly TRBD2 (5 bases). Per germline, CDR1 MNHEY and CDR2 SVGAGI. The ends were cut back, 0 bases at V and 2 bases at J, with 11 bases in the middle. The CDR3 runs 15 residues. CDR3 nucleotides: TGTGCCAGCAGTTACTCGGGGAGTGGGGCCTACGAGCAGTACTTC. Translating it yields CASSYSGSGAYEQYF.

The chain has TRBV10-1 and TRBJ1-5; possibly TRBD1 for D (6 bases). Per germline, CDR1 WNHNN and CDR2 SYGVQD (reference sequence). The CDR3 is made up of 13 amino acids. V lost 3 bases to trimming and J lost 6 bases, with 9 bases between them. This chain's CDR3 is CASSDRGFQPQHF. The CDR3 region has the DNA TGCGCCAGCAGTGACAGGGGTTTTCAGCCCCAGCATTTT.

This clone has only one observation. The V gene is TRBV4-1, the J gene TRBJ2-2, with D possibly being TRBD1 (5 bases). The V end lost 6 bases, the J end lost 3 bases, and 8 bases lay between the germline ends. The CDR3 is made up of 13 amino acids. Germline loops: CDR1 MGHRA, CDR2 YSYEKL. In DNA form, the CDR3 reads TGCGCCAGCAGGGACACCTACACCGGGGAGCTGTTTTTT. This encodes CASRDTYTGELFF.

The rearrangement uses TRBV28 and TRBJ1-1; unclear D gene. Germline V CDR1 and CDR2: MDHEN, SYDVKM. The CDR3 spans 13 residues. With 5 bases removed from V and 1 base from J, the gap between germline ends came to 8 bases. The CDR3 DNA follows: TGTGCCAGCAGTCAAACTCCGAACACTGAAGCTTTCTTT. As protein: CASSQTPNTEAFF. The variable domain in full, completed from reference TRBV28 and TRBJ1-1, reads DVKVTQSSRYLVKRTGEKVFLECVQDMDHENMFWYRQDPGLGLRLIYFSYDVKMKEKGDIPEGYSVSREKKERFSLILESASTNQTSMYLCASSQTPNTEAFFGQGTRLTVV.

The chain links TRBV28 to TRBJ1-5; D uncertain. The length of the CDR3 is 14 residues. Looked up from germline, CDR1 is MDHEN and CDR2 is SYDVKM. Deletions cut 6 bases from V and 0 bases from J, with 9 bases between. The CDR3 protein is CASRSTPSNQPQHF. The CDR3, as DNA: TGTGCCAGCAGGTCTACTCCTAGCAATCAGCCCCAGCATTTT.

The V call is TRBV14, the J call TRBJ2-7; 14 nucleotides align to TRBD2. This CDR3 is 17 amino acids long. V gave up 4 bases and J gave up 2 bases; unmatched junction bases: 7. Germline CDR1 is SGHDN and CDR2 is FVKESK. The CDR3 region is CASSRSWTSGRTYEQYF. CDR3 DNA: TGTGCCAGCAGCCGATCTTGGACTAGCGGGAGGACCTACGAGCAGTACTTC.

The CDR3 coding sequence is TGTGCCATCAGTGCACCGGGACAAAGAGTGTACGAGCAGTACTTC. Its protein product is CAISAPGQRVYEQYF. The rearrangement uses TRBV10-3 and TRBJ2-7; D perhaps matches TRBD1 (6 bases). CDR3 length: 15 residues. Germline V gene sequence: CDR1 ENHRY, CDR2 SYGVKD. Trimming removed 4 bases at V and 4 bases at J, with 17 bases between.

The chain is built from TRBV28 and TRBJ1-2; 8 bases match TRBD1. The CDR3 is made up of 13 amino acids. Per germline, CDR1 MDHEN and CDR2 SYDVKM. Trimming at V came to 2 bases and at J to 7 bases, leaving 3 bases not matched to a gene. The DNA of the CDR3 is TGTGCCAGCAGTTTAGGGGACAGGACTGGCTACACCTTC. Encoded protein: CASSLGDRTGYTF.

This chain uses TRBV7-2 with TRBJ2-5, with D perhaps assigned TRBD1 or TRBD2 (6 bases each). Germline lookup yields CDR1 SGHTA and CDR2 FQGNSA. The ends were cut back, 5 bases at V and 5 bases at J, with 12 bases in the middle. CDR3 length equals 13 residues. For the CDR3, the DNA is TGTGCCAGCAGCCCAGACGGGGGCGAGACCCAGTACTTC. This sequence encodes CASSPDGGETQYF.

In this sample, this clone turned up once. The gene calls are TRBV6-1 and TRBJ2-3; 7 bases line up with TRBD2. The V gene end was trimmed by 4 bases and the J gene end by 5 bases; junction bases not matched to a gene: 0. The CDR3 contains 12 residues. Germline V gene data show CDR1 as MNHNS and CDR2 as SASEGT. The DNA for the CDR3 is TGTGCCAGCAGTGTAGCGGGAGATACGCAGTATTTT. Translating it yields CASSVAGDTQYF.

Only a few counts were recorded for this clone. The gene calls are TRBV2 and TRBJ2-2; D unresolved. Per the germline V gene, CDR1 is SNHLY and CDR2 is FYNNEI. The CDR3 sequence is 11 residues long. V gave up 8 bases and J gave up 5 bases, with 6 bases separating them. CDR3 amino acids: CASAKTGELFF. CDR3 in DNA: TGTGCCAGCGCTAAAACCGGGGAGCTGTTTTTT.

This chain uses TRBV5-6 with TRBJ2-7; D remains ambiguous. CDR1 and CDR2 from the germline V gene are SGHDT and YYEEEE. V was clipped by 3 bases and J by 2 bases, with 18 bases between them. The CDR3 has 16 amino acids. CDR3 in DNA: TGTGCCAGCAGCTACGGTCCGGTACTATCTGCCTACGAGCAGTACTTC. Protein: CASSYGPVLSAYEQYF.

This clone was counted once. V and J are TRBV9 and TRBJ2-3, with D maybe TRBD2 (7 bases). There are 17 residues in the CDR3. V was cut by 3 bases and J by 1 base, with 18 bases left in between. Germline CDR1 and CDR2: SGDLS and YYNGEE. The CDR3 coding sequence is TGTGCCAGCAGCGCGAGGGGGAGCGGGGTGCGCACAGATACGCAGTATTTT. It translates to CASSARGSGVRTDTQYF. The full variable domain, its missing parts supplied by reference TRBV9 and TRBJ2-3, is DSGVTQTPKHLITATGQRVTLRCSPRSGDLSVYWYQQSLDQGLQFLIQYYNGEERAKGNILERFSAQQFPDLHSELNLSSLELGDSALYFCASSARGSGVRTDTQYFGPGTRLTVL.

This chain connects TRBV5-6 to TRBJ2-3, with D perhaps matching TRBD1 (5 bases). V was pared by 1 base and J by 3 bases, with 9 bases between. CDR1 and CDR2 from the germline V gene are SGHDT and YYEEEE. The CDR3 has 14 residues. The chain's CDR3 is CASSLLQGTDTQYF. In nucleotides, the CDR3 is TGTGCCAGCAGCTTGCTCCAGGGAACAGATACGCAGTATTTT.

CDR3 nucleotides: TGTGCCAGCAGCCCCCGTCCGGGAACAGATACGCAGTATTTT. Its protein is CASSPRPGTDTQYF. The chain links TRBV7-9 to TRBJ2-3; the D gene is possibly TRBD2 (5 bases). Trimming pared 5 bases from V and 3 bases from J, leaving 12 bases between. Germline CDR1 reads SEHNR; CDR2 reads FQNEAQ (reference sequence). This CDR3 has 14 amino acids.

Relative to its sample, this clone is medium-sized. The V call is TRBV4-1, the J call TRBJ2-2; D uncertain. Germline loops: CDR1 MGHRA, CDR2 YSYEKL. The CDR3 spans 16 residues. Trimming shortened V by 5 bases and J by 5 bases, and 18 bases separated the two germline ends. The CDR3 spells CASSGVGFLVTGELFF. In nucleotides, the CDR3 is TGCGCCAGCAGCGGGGTAGGGTTTCTTGTGACCGGGGAGCTGTTTTTT.